The clone carrying this T cell receptor (beta chain) was counted a few times. The data were taken from a study of early T cells in non-severe SARS-CoV-2 infection. Unique molecular identifier tags were affixed to discrete cDNA molecules. TCRdb itself ran the 5' RACE reads through MiXCR, one entry per CDR3 protein. The data show about 35,000 distinct CDR3 sequences, 6% to 9.5% seen once. The receptor was isolated from an adult who was a healthcare worker with PCR-confirmed SARS-CoV-2 infection or an uninfected control (not recorded which). The starting material was whole blood, obtained at baseline.

CDR3 in DNA: TGTGCCAGCAGCCAAACCGTGGAGACCCAGTACTTC. Residues: CASSQTVETQYF. The chain employs TRBV6-6 and TRBJ2-5; D is unclear. The germline CDR1 and CDR2 sequences are MNHNY and SVGAGI (reference sequence). The CDR3 loop spans 12 amino acids. Trimming took off 6 bases at V and 5 bases at J, with 10 bases between the two ends.